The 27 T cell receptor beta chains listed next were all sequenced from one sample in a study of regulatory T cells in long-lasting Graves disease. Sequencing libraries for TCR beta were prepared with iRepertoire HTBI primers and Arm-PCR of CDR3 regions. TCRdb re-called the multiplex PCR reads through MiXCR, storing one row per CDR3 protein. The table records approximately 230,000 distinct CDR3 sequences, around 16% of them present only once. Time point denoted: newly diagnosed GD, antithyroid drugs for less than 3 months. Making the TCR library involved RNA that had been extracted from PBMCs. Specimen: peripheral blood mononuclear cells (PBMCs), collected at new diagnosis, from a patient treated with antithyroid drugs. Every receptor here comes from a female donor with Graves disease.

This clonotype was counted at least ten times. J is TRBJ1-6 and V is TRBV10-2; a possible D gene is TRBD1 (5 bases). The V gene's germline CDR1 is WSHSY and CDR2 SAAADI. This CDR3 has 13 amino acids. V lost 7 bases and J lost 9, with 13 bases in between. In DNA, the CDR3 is TGCGCCAGCATGGGGGTAAGGGGTTCACCCCTCCACTTT. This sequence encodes CASMGVRGSPLHF.

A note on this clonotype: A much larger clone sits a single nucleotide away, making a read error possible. CDR3: CNAREAGTGYTF. The CDR3 DNA follows: TGCAATGCTAGAGAGGCAGGGACTGGCTACACCTTC. The chain uses TRBV20-1 and TRBJ1-2, with D perhaps matching TRBD1 (5 bases). This CDR3 has 12 residues. CDR1 and CDR2 (germline): DFQATT, SNEGSKA (reference sequence).

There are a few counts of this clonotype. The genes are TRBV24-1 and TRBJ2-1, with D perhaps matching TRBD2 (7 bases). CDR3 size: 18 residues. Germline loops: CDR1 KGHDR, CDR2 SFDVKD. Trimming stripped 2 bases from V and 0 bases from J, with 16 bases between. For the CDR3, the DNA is TGTGCCACCAGTGATTCGTGGGGGGGGCAATCCTCCTACAATGAGCAGTTCTTC. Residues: CATSDSWGGQSSYNEQFF.

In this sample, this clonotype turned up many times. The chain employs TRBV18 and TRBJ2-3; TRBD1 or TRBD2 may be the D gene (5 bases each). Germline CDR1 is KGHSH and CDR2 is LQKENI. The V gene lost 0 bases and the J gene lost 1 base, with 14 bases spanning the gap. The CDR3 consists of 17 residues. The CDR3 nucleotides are TGTGCCAGCTCACCACCGGGGCGGTTGGAGGGCACAGATACGCAGTATTTT. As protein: CASSPPGRLEGTDTQYF. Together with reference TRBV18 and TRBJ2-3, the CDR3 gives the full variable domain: NAGVMQNPRHLVRRRGQEARLRCSPMKGHSHVYWYRQLPEEGLKFMVYLQKENIIDESGMPKERFSAEFPKEGPSILRIQQVVRGDSAAYFCASSPPGRLEGTDTQYFGPGTRLTVL.

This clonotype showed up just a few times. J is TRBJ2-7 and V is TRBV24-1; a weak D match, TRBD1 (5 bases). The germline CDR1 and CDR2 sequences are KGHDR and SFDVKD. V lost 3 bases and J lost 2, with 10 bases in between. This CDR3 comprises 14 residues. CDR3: CATSDTRAPYEQYF. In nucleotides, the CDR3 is TGTGCCACCAGTGATACCAGGGCACCCTACGAGCAGTACTTC.

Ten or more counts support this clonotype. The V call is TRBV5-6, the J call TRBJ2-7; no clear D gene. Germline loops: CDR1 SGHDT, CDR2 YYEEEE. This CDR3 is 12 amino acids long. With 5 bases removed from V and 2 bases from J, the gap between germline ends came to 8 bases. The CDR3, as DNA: TGTGCCAGCAGGGACGGTACCTACGAGCAGTACTTC. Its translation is CASRDGTYEQYF.

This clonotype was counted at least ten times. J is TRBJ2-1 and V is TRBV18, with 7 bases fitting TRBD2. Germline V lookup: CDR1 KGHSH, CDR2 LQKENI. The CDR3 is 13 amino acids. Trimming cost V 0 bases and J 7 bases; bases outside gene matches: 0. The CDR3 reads CASSPPGLNEQFF. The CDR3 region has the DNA TGTGCCAGCTCACCACCGGGACTAAATGAGCAGTTCTTC.

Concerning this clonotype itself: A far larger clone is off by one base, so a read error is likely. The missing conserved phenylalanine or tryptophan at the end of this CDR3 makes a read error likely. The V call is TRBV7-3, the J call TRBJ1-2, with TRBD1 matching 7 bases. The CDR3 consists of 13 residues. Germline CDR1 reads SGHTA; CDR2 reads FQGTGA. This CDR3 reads CASSPGTAYGYTL. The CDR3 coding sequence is TGCGCCAGCAGCCCCGGGACAGCCTATGGCTACACCCTC.

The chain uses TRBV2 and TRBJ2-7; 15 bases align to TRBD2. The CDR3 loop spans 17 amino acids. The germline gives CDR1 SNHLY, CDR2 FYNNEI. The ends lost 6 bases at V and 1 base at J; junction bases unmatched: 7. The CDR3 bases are TGTGCCAGCAGACCGGGACTAGCGGGAGGAAAGTCCTACGAGCAGTACTTC. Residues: CASRPGLAGGKSYEQYF.

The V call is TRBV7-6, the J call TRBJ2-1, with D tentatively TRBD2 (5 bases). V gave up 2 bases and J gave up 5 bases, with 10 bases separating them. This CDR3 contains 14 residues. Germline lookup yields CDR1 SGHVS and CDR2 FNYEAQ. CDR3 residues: CASSLSGIHNEQFF. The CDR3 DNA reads TGTGCCAGCAGCTTATCCGGGATTCACAATGAGCAGTTCTTC.

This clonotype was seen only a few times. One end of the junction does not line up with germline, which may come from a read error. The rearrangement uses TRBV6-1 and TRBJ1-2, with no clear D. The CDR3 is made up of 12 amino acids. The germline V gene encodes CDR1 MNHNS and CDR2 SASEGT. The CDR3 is CASREGSYGYTF. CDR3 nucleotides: TGTGCCAGCAGGGAAGGGTCCTATGGCTACACCTTC.

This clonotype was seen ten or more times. CDR3 loop: CASSYSGAQPEAFF. CDR3 nucleotides: TGTGCCAGCAGTTACTCCGGCGCACAACCTGAAGCTTTCTTT. This chain joins TRBV6-5 and TRBJ1-1, with D uncertain. V shed 0 bases and J shed 6 bases, with 11 bases lying between them. Looked up from germline, CDR1 is MNHEY and CDR2 is SVGAGI. CDR3 length: 14 amino acids.

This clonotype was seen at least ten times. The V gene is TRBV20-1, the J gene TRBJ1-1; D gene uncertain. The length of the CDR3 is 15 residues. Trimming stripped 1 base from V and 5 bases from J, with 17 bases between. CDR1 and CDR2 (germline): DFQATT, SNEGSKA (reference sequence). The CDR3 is CSARGHSGFQTEAFF. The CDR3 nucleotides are TGCAGTGCTAGAGGGCACTCGGGGTTTCAAACTGAAGCTTTCTTT.

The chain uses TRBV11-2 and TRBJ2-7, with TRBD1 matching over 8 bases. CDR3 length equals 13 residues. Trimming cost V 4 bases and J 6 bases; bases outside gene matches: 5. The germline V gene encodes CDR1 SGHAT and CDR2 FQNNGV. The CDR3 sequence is CASSYGQGSEQYF. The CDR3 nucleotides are TGTGCCAGCAGCTACGGACAGGGCAGCGAGCAGTACTTC.

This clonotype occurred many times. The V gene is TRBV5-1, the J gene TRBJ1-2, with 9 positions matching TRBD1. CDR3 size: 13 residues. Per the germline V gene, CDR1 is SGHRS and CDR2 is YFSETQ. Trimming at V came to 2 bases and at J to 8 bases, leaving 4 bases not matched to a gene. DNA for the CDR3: TGCGCCAGCAGCTTCACAGGGGGCGAAGGCTACACCTTC. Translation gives CASSFTGGEGYTF.

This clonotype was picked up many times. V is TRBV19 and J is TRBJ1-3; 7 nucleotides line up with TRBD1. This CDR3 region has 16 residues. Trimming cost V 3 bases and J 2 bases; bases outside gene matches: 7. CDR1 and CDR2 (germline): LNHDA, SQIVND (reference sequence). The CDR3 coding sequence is TGTGCCAGTAGTATGAGGGGGCCAGTGGCTGGAAACACCATATATTTT. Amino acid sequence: CASSMRGPVAGNTIYF.

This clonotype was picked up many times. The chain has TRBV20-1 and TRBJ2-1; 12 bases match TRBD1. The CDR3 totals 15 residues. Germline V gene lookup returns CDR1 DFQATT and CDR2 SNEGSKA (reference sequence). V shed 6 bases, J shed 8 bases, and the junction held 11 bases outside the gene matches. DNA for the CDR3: TGCAGTGCCAGGCCCGGGACAGGGGGCGAGCATGAGCAGTTCTTC. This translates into CSARPGTGGEHEQFF.

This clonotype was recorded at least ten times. The CDR3 nucleotides read TGTGCCAGCAGTGACTGGCGGGCCAGTCAGCCCCAGCATTTT. Protein: CASSDWRASQPQHF. The rearrangement links TRBV6-1 to TRBJ1-5; D gene ambiguous. This CDR3 contains 14 residues. The V and J ends lost 3 bases and 6 bases respectively, with 12 bases between them. Germline V gene lookup returns CDR1 MNHNS and CDR2 SASEGT.

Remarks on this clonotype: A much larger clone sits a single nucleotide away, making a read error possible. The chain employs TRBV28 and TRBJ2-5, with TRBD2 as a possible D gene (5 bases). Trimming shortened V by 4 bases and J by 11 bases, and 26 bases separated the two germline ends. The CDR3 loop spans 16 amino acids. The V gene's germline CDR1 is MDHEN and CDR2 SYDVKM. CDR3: CASSSAISGSYNEQYF. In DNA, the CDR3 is TGTGCCAGCAGTTCCGCTATCAGCGGCTCCTACAATGAGCAGTACTTC.

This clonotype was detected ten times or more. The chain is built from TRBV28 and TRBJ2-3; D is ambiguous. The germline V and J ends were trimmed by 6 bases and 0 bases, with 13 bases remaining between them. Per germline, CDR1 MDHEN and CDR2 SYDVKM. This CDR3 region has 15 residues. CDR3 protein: CASSLTAFSTDTQYF. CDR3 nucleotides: TGTGCCAGCAGCCTCACTGCCTTTAGCACAGATACGCAGTATTTT. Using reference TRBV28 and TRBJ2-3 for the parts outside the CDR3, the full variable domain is DVKVTQSSRYLVKRTGEKVFLECVQDMDHENMFWYRQDPGLGLRLIYFSYDVKMKEKGDIPEGYSVSREKKERFSLILESASTNQTSMYLCASSLTAFSTDTQYFGPGTRLTVL.

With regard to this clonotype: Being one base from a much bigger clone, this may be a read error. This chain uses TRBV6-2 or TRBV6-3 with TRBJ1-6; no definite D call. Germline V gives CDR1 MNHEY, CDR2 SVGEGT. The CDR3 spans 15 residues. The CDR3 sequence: CASSGESSYNSPFHF. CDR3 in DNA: TGTGCCAGCAGTGGGGAAAGCTCCTATAATTCACCCTTCCACTTT.

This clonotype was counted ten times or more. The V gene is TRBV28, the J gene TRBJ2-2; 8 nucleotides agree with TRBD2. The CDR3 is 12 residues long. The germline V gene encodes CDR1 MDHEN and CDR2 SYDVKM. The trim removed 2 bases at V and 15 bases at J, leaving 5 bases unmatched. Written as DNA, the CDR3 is TGTGCCAGCAGTTTACTGACGGGAGGGATGTTTTTT. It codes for CASSLLTGGMFF.

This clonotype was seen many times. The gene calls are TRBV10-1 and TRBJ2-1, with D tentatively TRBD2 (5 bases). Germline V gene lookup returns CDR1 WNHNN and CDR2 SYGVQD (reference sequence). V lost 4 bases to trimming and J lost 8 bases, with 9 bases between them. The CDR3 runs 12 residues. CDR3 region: CASSGGAYEQFF. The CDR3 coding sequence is TGCGCCAGCAGTGGGGGAGCTTATGAGCAGTTCTTC.

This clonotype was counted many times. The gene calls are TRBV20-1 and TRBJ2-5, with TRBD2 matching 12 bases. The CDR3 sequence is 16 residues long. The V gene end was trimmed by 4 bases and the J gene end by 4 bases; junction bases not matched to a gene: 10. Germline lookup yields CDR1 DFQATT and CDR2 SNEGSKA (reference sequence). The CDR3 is CSANPRLAGVPETQYF. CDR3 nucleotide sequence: TGCAGTGCTAACCCCCGACTAGCGGGAGTCCCAGAGACCCAGTACTTC.

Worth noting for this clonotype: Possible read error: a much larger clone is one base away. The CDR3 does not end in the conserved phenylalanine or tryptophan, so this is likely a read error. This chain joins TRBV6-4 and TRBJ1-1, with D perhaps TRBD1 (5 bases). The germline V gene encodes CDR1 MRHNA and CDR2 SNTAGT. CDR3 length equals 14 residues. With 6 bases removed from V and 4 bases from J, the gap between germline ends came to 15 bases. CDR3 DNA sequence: TGTGCCAGCAGACCCAATGGGGGGGGCACTGAAGCTTTCTGT. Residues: CASRPNGGGTEAFC.

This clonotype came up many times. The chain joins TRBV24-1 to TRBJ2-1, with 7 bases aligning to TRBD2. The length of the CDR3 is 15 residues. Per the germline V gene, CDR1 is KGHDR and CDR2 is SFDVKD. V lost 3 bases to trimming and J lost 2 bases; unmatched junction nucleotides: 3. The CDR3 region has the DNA TGTGCCACCAGTGATCCGGGGACTACCTACAATGAGCAGTTCTTC. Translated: CATSDPGTTYNEQFF.

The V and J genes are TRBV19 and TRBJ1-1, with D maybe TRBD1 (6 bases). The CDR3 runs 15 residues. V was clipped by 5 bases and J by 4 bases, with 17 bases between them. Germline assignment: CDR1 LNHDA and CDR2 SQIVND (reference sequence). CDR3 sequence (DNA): TGTGCCAGTAGTCGCCCGGGGGCTTTAGCCACTGAAGCTTTCTTT. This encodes CASSRPGALATEAFF.